This is a list of T cell receptor beta chains from one sample in a study of T-cell memory formation after mild COVID-19. In TCRdb, the 5' RACE reads were re-called with MiXCR into one record per CDR3 protein. The data hold 200,000 to 300,000 distinct CDR3 sequences, with 16% observed a single time. What was sequenced was PBMCs or a T cell subset sorted from them (not recorded which). The source of these receptors is a man between 18 and 35 years old who had mild COVID-19 (a few samples of this study predate the infection). Cell type and time point are not known. Both conserved end residues are part of each CDR3. A D gene is named only where the DNA matches it firmly. The size field is filled for only some rows; it gives once, few, many or a size class.

cdr3_nt: TGTGCCAGCAGTTCTCCCAACCAGGATCAGTACTTC
cdr3_aa: CASSSPNQDQYF
d_call: NA
v_call: TRBV2
j_call: TRBJ2-4
clone_size: few

cdr3_nt: TGCAGTGCTAGAGAAAGGGGGTTCTCCTACAATGAGCAGTTCTTC
cdr3_aa: CSARERGFSYNEQFF
d_call: NA
v_call: TRBV20-1
j_call: TRBJ2-1
clone_size: NA

cdr3_nt: TGCAGCGCGGAAGTCTTCGGTGGGGCGGGGAGATCCTACAATGAGCAGTTCTTC
cdr3_aa: CSAEVFGGAGRSYNEQFF
d_call: NA
v_call: TRBV29-1
j_call: TRBJ2-1
clone_size: few

cdr3_nt: TGTGCCAGCAGCTTGGTTTCGTTGGGCAGATTTTTGACAGGGCCTGGGGGTGGCTACACCTTC
cdr3_aa: CASSLVSLGRFLTGPGGGYTF
d_call: TRBD1
v_call: TRBV7-2
j_call: TRBJ1-2
clone_size: many

cdr3_nt: TGTGCCAGCAGCCGGGACAGCAAGGGCTCTGGGGCCAACGTCCTGACTTTC
cdr3_aa: CASSRDSKGSGANVLTF
d_call: TRBD1
v_call: TRBV4-2
j_call: TRBJ2-6
clone_size: NA

cdr3_nt: TGTGCCAGCAGCTTGTTGGCCGTGAGGGATACGCAGTATTTT
cdr3_aa: CASSLLAVRDTQYF
d_call: NA
v_call: TRBV11-2
j_call: TRBJ2-3
clone_size: few

cdr3_nt: TGCGCCAGCAGCTTCGACAGGGCCCACGAGCAGTACTTC
cdr3_aa: CASSFDRAHEQYF
d_call: TRBD1
v_call: TRBV5-1
j_call: TRBJ2-7
clone_size: few

cdr3_nt: TGCGCCAGCAGCTTGGAGGGGATCCCGAGGGATACGCAGTATTTT
cdr3_aa: CASSLEGIPRDTQYF
d_call: NA
v_call: TRBV5-1
j_call: TRBJ2-3
clone_size: few

cdr3_nt: TGTGCCAGCAGCTTAGAAAACTATGGCTACACCTTC
cdr3_aa: CASSLENYGYTF
d_call: NA
v_call: TRBV7-2
j_call: TRBJ1-2
clone_size: many

cdr3_nt: TGCGCCAGCAGCCCCCGAGCGATTTCCACGAACACTGAAGCTTTCTTT
cdr3_aa: CASSPRAISTNTEAFF
d_call: NA
v_call: TRBV4-3
j_call: TRBJ1-1
clone_size: few

cdr3_nt: TGTGCCAGCAGTTATGGGGGTTCGTGGGGAAACACCATATATTTT
cdr3_aa: CASSYGGSWGNTIYF
d_call: NA
v_call: TRBV6-6
j_call: TRBJ1-3
clone_size: NA

cdr3_nt: TGCGCCAGCAGCGAGGATCCGAGCTCCTACGAGCAGTACTTC
cdr3_aa: CASSEDPSSYEQYF
d_call: NA
v_call: TRBV5-1
j_call: TRBJ2-7
clone_size: many

cdr3_nt: TGTGCCAGCAGTCTCGACAGGGATGAGCAGTTCTTC
cdr3_aa: CASSLDRDEQFF
d_call: TRBD1
v_call: TRBV4-2
j_call: TRBJ2-1
clone_size: many

cdr3_nt: TGCAGCGTTGGCCTAGATACGCAGTATTTT
cdr3_aa: CSVGLDTQYF
d_call: NA
v_call: TRBV29-1
j_call: TRBJ2-3
clone_size: NA

cdr3_nt: TGCGCCAGCAGCCAAGATAAGCTCGACAGTCGCGGCTCTGAAGCTTTCTTT
cdr3_aa: CASSQDKLDSRGSEAFF
d_call: NA
v_call: TRBV4-3
j_call: TRBJ1-1
clone_size: NA

cdr3_nt: TGTGCCAGCAGCGCCCCGGTGCGCCAGGGCCCAGATACGCAGTATTTT
cdr3_aa: CASSAPVRQGPDTQYF
d_call: NA
v_call: TRBV5-6
j_call: TRBJ2-3
clone_size: once

cdr3_nt: TGTGCCAGCAGGGACTGGAGCTCTGGAAACACCATATATTTT
cdr3_aa: CASRDWSSGNTIYF
d_call: NA
v_call: TRBV12-3/TRBV12-4
j_call: TRBJ1-3
clone_size: few

cdr3_nt: TGCAGTGCTCCTCACCAGGGGGCGAGTAATGAAAAACTGTTTTTT
cdr3_aa: CSAPHQGASNEKLFF
d_call: TRBD1
v_call: TRBV20-1
j_call: TRBJ1-4
clone_size: few

cdr3_nt: TGCGCCAGCAGCTCCCGGGACAGGGGGCTTTCACCCCTCCACTTT
cdr3_aa: CASSSRDRGLSPLHF
d_call: TRBD1
v_call: TRBV5-1
j_call: TRBJ1-6
clone_size: NA

cdr3_nt: TGCAGCTTAGTCAGGGCCGCGGAAGCTTTCTTT
cdr3_aa: CSLVRAAEAFF
d_call: NA
v_call: TRBV29-1
j_call: TRBJ1-1
clone_size: NA

cdr3_nt: TGTGCCAGCAGCTTAGTCCCGGGGGGTAGCGGTAGGGATAATGAGCAGTTCTTC
cdr3_aa: CASSLVPGGSGRDNEQFF
d_call: TRBD2
v_call: TRBV11-2
j_call: TRBJ2-1
clone_size: few

cdr3_nt: TGCGCCAGCAGCTTGCCGGGTGTATCGCCCTATGGCTACACCTTC
cdr3_aa: CASSLPGVSPYGYTF
d_call: NA
v_call: TRBV5-1
j_call: TRBJ1-2
clone_size: NA

cdr3_nt: TGTGCCAGCAGCCAAGACCCCGGGACAGCGAGCTCTGGGGCCAACGTCCTGACTTTC
cdr3_aa: CASSQDPGTASSGANVLTF
d_call: TRBD1
v_call: TRBV4-2
j_call: TRBJ2-6
clone_size: NA

cdr3_nt: TGCGCCAGCAGCGACCTACCCAGGCGCCGACTAGCGGACACAGATACGCAGTATTTT
cdr3_aa: CASSDLPRRRLADTDTQYF
d_call: TRBD2
v_call: TRBV4-1
j_call: TRBJ2-3
clone_size: few

cdr3_nt: TGCGCCAGCCAAGAGACTTCAGGGGCGAACGGGGAGCTGTTTTTT
cdr3_aa: CASQETSGANGELFF
d_call: NA
v_call: TRBV5-1
j_call: TRBJ2-2
clone_size: NA

cdr3_nt: TGTGCCAGCAGCCAATTCAACAGGGGGCTACGCTATGGCTACACCTTC
cdr3_aa: CASSQFNRGLRYGYTF
d_call: TRBD1
v_call: TRBV14
j_call: TRBJ1-2
clone_size: NA

cdr3_nt: TGCGCCAGCAGCCAAGATGAGGGGGCTGGAAAGAGAATATATTTT
cdr3_aa: CASSQDEGAGKRIYF
d_call: TRBD1
v_call: TRBV4-1
j_call: TRBJ1-3
clone_size: few

cdr3_nt: TGTGCCAGCAGCTCCTGGACAGCCCATGGCTACACCTTC
cdr3_aa: CASSSWTAHGYTF
d_call: NA
v_call: TRBV7-6
j_call: TRBJ1-2
clone_size: NA

cdr3_nt: TGCGCCAGCAGCCATAGTAATTCTGCAGATACGCAGTATTTT
cdr3_aa: CASSHSNSADTQYF
d_call: NA
v_call: TRBV5-1
j_call: TRBJ2-3
clone_size: many

cdr3_nt: TGCAGTGCTAGTATGACTCCGGGCGGGGAGCTGTTTTTT
cdr3_aa: CSASMTPGGELFF
d_call: NA
v_call: TRBV20-1
j_call: TRBJ2-2
clone_size: few

cdr3_nt: TGTGCCAGCAGCCCCGTCTTGGGGCAGGGAAACACTGAAGCTTTCTTT
cdr3_aa: CASSPVLGQGNTEAFF
d_call: NA
v_call: TRBV7-2
j_call: TRBJ1-1
clone_size: NA

cdr3_nt: TGTGCCAGCAGCCTACCGGGTGGGAATGGCTACACCTTC
cdr3_aa: CASSLPGGNGYTF
d_call: NA
v_call: TRBV7-3
j_call: TRBJ1-2
clone_size: NA

cdr3_nt: TGTGCCAGCAGTGAGACAGTAATTAAATATGGCTACACCTTC
cdr3_aa: CASSETVIKYGYTF
d_call: NA
v_call: TRBV6-5
j_call: TRBJ1-2
clone_size: few

cdr3_nt: TGTGCCAGCAGTCAGCCAGGGACTGGAGCTTTCTTT
cdr3_aa: CASSQPGTGAFF
d_call: NA
v_call: TRBV6-5
j_call: TRBJ1-1
clone_size: few

cdr3_nt: TGTGCCAGCAGTGAAGCTTGGTATGGCTACACCTTC
cdr3_aa: CASSEAWYGYTF
d_call: NA
v_call: TRBV6-1
j_call: TRBJ1-2
clone_size: few

cdr3_nt: TGCAGCGTTGAGGCCCTCGGCAGGCGGAAAAACATTCAGTACTTC
cdr3_aa: CSVEALGRRKNIQYF
d_call: NA
v_call: TRBV29-1
j_call: TRBJ2-4
clone_size: NA

cdr3_nt: TGCGCCAGCAGCTTGGTTCGGCCCACCGGGGAGCTGTTTTTT
cdr3_aa: CASSLVRPTGELFF
d_call: NA
v_call: TRBV5-1
j_call: TRBJ2-2
clone_size: few

cdr3_nt: TGTGCCAGCAGGCCCACAGGGTTTGGGGAGCAGTTCTTC
cdr3_aa: CASRPTGFGEQFF
d_call: NA
v_call: TRBV6-2/TRBV6-3
j_call: TRBJ2-1
clone_size: NA

cdr3_nt: TGCGCCGCGGGGGACGAGAACACCGGGGAGCTGTTTTTT
cdr3_aa: CAAGDENTGELFF
d_call: TRBD2
v_call: TRBV5-1
j_call: TRBJ2-2
clone_size: NA

cdr3_nt: TGCAGCGTGAACAGGGTAGCGGAGACCCAGTACTTC
cdr3_aa: CSVNRVAETQYF
d_call: NA
v_call: TRBV29-1
j_call: TRBJ2-5
clone_size: NA

cdr3_nt: TGTGCCACCAGCAGAGATTGGGCGTCGAGGTGGGGAAGCTACAATGAGCAGTTCTTC
cdr3_aa: CATSRDWASRWGSYNEQFF
d_call: NA
v_call: TRBV15
j_call: TRBJ2-1
clone_size: NA